This TCR beta chain stems from a study of CD8+ T cells in alopecia areata. RNA extraction and reverse transcription yielded cDNA as sequencing template. Repertoires were generated with immunoSEQ multiplex PCR, while TCRdb's copy carries only in-frame clones and drops some. The table lists some 170,000 clones, around 71% of them singletons. The V end was cut by 7 bases, the J end by 1 base, with 8 bases between. The CDR3 totals 14 residues. The germline CDR1 and CDR2 sequences are SGHVS and FQNEAQ. Alopecia areata patients gave lesional scalp punch biopsies and peripheral blood samples. The sequence derives from a human donor with alopecia areata. The V and J genes are TRBV7-8 and TRBJ2-6, with D perhaps matching TRBD1 (6 bases). The sample here was CD8+ T cells sorted from blood, taken at week 0. Written as DNA, the CDR3 is TGTGCCAGCACCGGACAGTCTGGGGCCAACGTCCTGACTTTC. Its protein is CASTGQSGANVLTF.